This paragraph reports one T cell receptor beta chain. No antigen is known for it. These data are taken from a study of shared clonotypes between healthy human individuals. The study, taken as a whole, reports: A handful of donors showed sharing of roughly 5% of naive CD4 clonotypes.

The assay was immunoSEQ multiplex PCR, and TCRdb's table has in-frame clones only and misses some. The sample holds more than 2 million clones, 90% to 95% seen once. The donor cohort consisted entirely of Caucasian adults residing in Nashville, Tennessee. CD45RA-negative memory and CD45RA+ naive subsets were split from the CD4+ cells. The CDR3 is 15 residues long. From germline, CDR1 is MNHEY and CDR2 SVGAGI. V lost 7 bases and J 8 bases, leaving 20 bases between the germline ends. This TCR came from a young man in good health. The specimen sequenced was naive CD4+ T cells sorted from blood. The subset: CD45RA+ positively selected. The V gene is TRBV6-5, the J gene TRBJ1-4, with a possible D match to TRBD1 (5 bases). The CDR3 reads CASTPAKGLGEKLFF. CDR3 bases: TGTGCCAGCACCCCCGCGAAGGGGCTCGGGGAAAAACTGTTTTTT.